This T cell receptor beta chain is from a study of Ad26.COV2.S vaccination and SARS-CoV-2 variants. As to treatment: 15 to 20 received Ad26.COV2.S at low or high dose, single or two shots; several received placebo; per-sample allocation not given. Repertoires come from day 63 after the first vaccine or placebo injection. Built on an Ad26 vector, the vaccine expressed Wuhan-strain SARS-CoV-2 spike. The study's findings and limits: Analyses of TCR breadth and depth may have underestimated total T cell responses.

Concerning this clone itself: What it recognizes is unknown.

Sequencing was performed with immunoSEQ multiplex PCR; in TCRdb, only in-frame clones are kept and a portion is missing. The table lists some 520,000 clones, approximately 90% of them singletons. The clonotype was recovered from a person between 18 and 59 years old who received the Ad26.COV2.S COVID-19 vaccine or a placebo. The sequenced sample was peripheral blood, obtained in a trial of Ad26.COV2.S vaccine versus placebo.

The chain's CDR3 is CASSTHRLAGGDNEQFF. In DNA form, the CDR3 reads TGTGCCAGTAGTACGCACAGACTAGCGGGAGGGGACAATGAGCAGTTCTTC. The chain combines TRBV19 with TRBJ2-1; 14 bases agree with TRBD2. This CDR3 is built from 17 residues. Germline CDR1 reads LNHDA; CDR2 reads SQIVND (reference sequence). Germline trimming cut 4 bases from V and 5 bases from J; bases unmatched to any gene: 7.